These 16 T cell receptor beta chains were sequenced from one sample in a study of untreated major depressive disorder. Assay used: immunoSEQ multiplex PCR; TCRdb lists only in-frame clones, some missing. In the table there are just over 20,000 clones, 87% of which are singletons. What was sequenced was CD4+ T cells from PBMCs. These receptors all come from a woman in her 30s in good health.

CDR3 protein: CASSHSPQETQYF. In DNA, the CDR3 is TGTGCCAGCAGTCACTCCCCACAAGAGACCCAGTACTTC. This chain connects TRBV27 to TRBJ2-5; D gene ambiguous. From germline, CDR1 is MNHEY and CDR2 SMNVEV (reference sequence). This CDR3 region has 13 residues. Trimming took off 5 bases at V and 2 bases at J, with 9 bases between the two ends.

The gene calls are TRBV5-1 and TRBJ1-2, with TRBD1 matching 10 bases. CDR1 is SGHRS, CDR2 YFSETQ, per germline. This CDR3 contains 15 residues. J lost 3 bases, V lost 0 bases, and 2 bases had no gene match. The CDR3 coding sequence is TGCGCCAGCAGCTTGGCCGGGACAGGGGACTATGGCTACACCTTC. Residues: CASSLAGTGDYGYTF. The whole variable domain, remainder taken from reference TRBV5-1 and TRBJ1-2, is KAGVTQTPRYLIKTRGQQVTLSCSPISGHRSVSWYQQTPGQGLQFLFEYFSETQRNKGNFPGRFSGRQFSNSRSEMNVSTLELGDSALYLCASSLAGTGDYGYTFGSGTRLTVV.

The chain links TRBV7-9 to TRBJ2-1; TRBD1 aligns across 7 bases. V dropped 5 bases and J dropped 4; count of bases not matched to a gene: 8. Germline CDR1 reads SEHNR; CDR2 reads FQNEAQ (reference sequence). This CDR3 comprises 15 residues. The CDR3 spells CASSEGQWHYNEQFF. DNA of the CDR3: TGTGCCAGCAGCGAGGGACAGTGGCATTACAATGAGCAGTTCTTC.

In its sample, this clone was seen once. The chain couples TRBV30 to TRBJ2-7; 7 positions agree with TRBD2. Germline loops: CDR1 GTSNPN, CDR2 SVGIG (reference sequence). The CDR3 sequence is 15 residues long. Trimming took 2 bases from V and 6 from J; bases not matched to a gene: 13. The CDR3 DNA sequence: TGTGCCTGGAGTCCATCCGGGACTATCGCGCTCGAGCAGTACTTC. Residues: CAWSPSGTIALEQYF. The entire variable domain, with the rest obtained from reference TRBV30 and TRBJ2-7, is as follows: SQTIHQWPATLVQPVGSPLSLECTVEGTSNPNLYWYRQAAGRGLQLLFYSVGIGQISSEVPQNLSASRPQDRQFILSSKKLLLSDSGFYLCAWSPSGTIALEQYFGPGTRLTVT.

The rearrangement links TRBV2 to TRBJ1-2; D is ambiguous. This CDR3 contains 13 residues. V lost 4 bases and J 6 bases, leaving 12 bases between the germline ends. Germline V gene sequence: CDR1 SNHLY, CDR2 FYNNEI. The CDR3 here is CASSVLVVDGYTF. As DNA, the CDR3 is TGTGCCAGCAGTGTTCTGGTGGTGGATGGCTACACCTTC.

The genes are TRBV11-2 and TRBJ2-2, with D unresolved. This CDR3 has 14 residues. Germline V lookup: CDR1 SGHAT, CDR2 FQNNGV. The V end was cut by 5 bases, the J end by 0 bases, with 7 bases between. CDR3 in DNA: TGTGCCAGCAGCGCCCTCCCGAACACCGGGGAGCTGTTTTTT. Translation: CASSALPNTGELFF.

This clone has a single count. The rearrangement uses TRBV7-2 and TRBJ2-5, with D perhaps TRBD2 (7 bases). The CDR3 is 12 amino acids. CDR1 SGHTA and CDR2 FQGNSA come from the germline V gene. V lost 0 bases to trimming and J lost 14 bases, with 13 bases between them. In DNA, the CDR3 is TGTGCCAGCAGCTTAGCGGGCGGGGGCCGCTACTTC. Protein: CASSLAGGGRYF.

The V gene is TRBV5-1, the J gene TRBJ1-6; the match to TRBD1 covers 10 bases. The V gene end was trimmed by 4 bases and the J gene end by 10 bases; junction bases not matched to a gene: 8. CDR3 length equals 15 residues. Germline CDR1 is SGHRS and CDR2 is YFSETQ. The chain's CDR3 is CASSNRDRGLSPLHF. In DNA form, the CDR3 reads TGCGCCAGCAGCAACCGGGACAGGGGCTTATCACCCCTCCACTTT.

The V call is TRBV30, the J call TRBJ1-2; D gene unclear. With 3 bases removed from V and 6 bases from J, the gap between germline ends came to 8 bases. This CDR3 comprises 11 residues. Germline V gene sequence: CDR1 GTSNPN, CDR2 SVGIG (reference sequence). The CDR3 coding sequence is TGTGCCTGGAGCCCGGGGAATGGCTACACCTTC. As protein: CAWSPGNGYTF.

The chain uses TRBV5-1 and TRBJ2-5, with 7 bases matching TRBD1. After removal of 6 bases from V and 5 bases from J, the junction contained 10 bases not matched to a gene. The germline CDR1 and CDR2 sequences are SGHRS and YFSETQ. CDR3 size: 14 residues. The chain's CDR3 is CASTPDRPGETQYF. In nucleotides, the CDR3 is TGCGCCAGCACACCGGACAGGCCGGGGGAGACCCAGTACTTC. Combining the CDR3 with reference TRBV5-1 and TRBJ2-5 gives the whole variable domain KAGVTQTPRYLIKTRGQQVTLSCSPISGHRSVSWYQQTPGQGLQFLFEYFSETQRNKGNFPGRFSGRQFSNSRSEMNVSTLELGDSALYLCASTPDRPGETQYFGPGTRLLVL.

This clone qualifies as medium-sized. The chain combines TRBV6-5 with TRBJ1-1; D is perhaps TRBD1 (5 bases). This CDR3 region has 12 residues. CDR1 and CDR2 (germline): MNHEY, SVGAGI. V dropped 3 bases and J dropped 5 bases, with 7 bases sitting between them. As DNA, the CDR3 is TGTGCCAGCAGTTATGGGGCGACTGAAGCTTTCTTT. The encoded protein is CASSYGATEAFF.

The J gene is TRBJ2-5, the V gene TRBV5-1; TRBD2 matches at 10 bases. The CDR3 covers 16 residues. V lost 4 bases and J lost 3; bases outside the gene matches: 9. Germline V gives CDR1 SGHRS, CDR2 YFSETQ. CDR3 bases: TGCGCCAGCAGCGCCGTAGGGACTAGCGTCGAAGAGACCCAGTACTTC. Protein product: CASSAVGTSVEETQYF.

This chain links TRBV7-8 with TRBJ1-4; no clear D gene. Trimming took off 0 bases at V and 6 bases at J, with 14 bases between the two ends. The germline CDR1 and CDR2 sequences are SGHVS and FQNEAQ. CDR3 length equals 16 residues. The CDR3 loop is CASSLARVVRDEKLFF. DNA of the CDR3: TGTGCCAGCAGCTTAGCGAGGGTCGTACGAGATGAAAAACTGTTTTTT.

CDR3 amino acids: CASREKGSGQETQYF. The CDR3 DNA sequence: TGTGCCAGCCGTGAGAAGGGTTCGGGGCAAGAGACCCAGTACTTC. The V call is TRBV14, the J call TRBJ2-5, with D perhaps TRBD2 (5 bases). With 8 bases removed from V and 2 bases from J, the gap between germline ends came to 18 bases. This CDR3 is 15 amino acids long. Germline loops: CDR1 SGHDN, CDR2 FVKESK.

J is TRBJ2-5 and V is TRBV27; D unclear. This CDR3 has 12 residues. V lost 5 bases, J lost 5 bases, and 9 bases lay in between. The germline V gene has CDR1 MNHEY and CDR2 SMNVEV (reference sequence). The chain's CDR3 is CASSVSVETQYF. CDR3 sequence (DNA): TGTGCCAGCAGTGTCTCAGTGGAGACCCAGTACTTC.

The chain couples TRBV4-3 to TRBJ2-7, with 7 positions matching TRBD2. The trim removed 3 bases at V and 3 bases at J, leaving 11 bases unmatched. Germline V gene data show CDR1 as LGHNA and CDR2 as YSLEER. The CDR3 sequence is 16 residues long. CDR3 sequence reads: CASSQATGGWNYEQYF. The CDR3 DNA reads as TGCGCCAGCAGCCAGGCCACCGGGGGGTGGAACTACGAGCAGTACTTC.